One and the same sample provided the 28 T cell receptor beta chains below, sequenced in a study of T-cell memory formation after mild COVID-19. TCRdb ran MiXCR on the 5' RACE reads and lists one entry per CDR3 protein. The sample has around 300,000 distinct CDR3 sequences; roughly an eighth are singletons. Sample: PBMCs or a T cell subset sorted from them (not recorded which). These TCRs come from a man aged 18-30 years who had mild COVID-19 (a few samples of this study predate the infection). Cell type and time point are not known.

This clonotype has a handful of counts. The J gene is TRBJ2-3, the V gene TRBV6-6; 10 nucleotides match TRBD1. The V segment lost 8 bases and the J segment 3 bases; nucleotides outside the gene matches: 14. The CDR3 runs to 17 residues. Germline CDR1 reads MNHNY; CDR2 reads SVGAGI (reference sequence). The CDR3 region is CASGTPVRDRGTDTQYF. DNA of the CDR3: TGTGCCAGCGGAACTCCTGTCCGGGACAGGGGTACAGATACGCAGTATTTT.

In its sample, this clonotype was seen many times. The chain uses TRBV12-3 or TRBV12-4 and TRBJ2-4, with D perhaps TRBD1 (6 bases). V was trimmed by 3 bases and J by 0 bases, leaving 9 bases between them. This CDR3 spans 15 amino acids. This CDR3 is CASSFDRLAKNIQYF. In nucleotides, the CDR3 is TGTGCCAGCAGTTTTGACAGGCTAGCCAAAAACATTCAGTACTTC.

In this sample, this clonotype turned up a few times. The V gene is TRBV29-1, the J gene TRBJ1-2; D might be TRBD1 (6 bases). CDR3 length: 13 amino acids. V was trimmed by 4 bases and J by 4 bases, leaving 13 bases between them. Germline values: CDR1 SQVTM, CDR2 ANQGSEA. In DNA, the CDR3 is TGCAGCGTTGGCGGCAGGGGAGGCTATGGCTACACCTTC. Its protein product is CSVGGRGGYGYTF.

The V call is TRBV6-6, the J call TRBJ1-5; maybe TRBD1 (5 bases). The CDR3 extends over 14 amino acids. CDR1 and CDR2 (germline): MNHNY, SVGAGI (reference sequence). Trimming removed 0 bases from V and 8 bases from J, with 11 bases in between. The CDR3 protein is CASSYSGAVEPQHF. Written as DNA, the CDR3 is TGTGCCAGCAGTTACTCCGGGGCCGTGGAGCCCCAGCATTTT.

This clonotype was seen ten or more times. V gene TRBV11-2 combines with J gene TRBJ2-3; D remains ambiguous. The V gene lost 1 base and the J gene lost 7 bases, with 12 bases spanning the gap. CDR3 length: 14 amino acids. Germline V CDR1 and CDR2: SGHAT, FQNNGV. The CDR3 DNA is TGTGCCAGCAGCTTAGCGACCCCTCGATATACGCAGTATTTT. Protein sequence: CASSLATPRYTQYF.

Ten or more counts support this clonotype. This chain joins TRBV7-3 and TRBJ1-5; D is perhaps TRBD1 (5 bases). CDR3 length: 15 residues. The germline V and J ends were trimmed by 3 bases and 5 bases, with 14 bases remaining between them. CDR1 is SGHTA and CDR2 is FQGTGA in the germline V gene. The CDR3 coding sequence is TGTGCCAGCAGCTTGTGGGCAGGGCCGTATCAGCCCCAGCATTTT. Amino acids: CASSLWAGPYQPQHF. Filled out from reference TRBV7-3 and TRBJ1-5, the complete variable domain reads GAGVSQTPSNKVTEKGKYVELRCDPISGHTALYWYRQSLGQGPEFLIYFQGTGAADDSGLPNDRFFAVRPEGSVSTLKIQRTERGDSAVYLCASSLWAGPYQPQHFGDGTRLSIL.

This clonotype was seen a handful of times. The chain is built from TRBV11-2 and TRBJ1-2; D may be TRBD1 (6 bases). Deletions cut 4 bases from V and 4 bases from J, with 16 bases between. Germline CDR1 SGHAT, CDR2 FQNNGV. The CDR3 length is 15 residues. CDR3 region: CASSSRGGTLYGYTF. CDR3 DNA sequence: TGTGCCAGCAGCTCCCGAGGGGGGACACTCTATGGCTACACCTTC. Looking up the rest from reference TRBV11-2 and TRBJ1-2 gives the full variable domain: EAGVAQSPRYKIIEKRQSVAFWCNPISGHATLYWYQQILGQGPKLLIQFQNNGVVDDSQLPKDRFSAERLKGVDSTLKIQPAKLEDSAVYLCASSSRGGTLYGYTFGSGTRLTVV.

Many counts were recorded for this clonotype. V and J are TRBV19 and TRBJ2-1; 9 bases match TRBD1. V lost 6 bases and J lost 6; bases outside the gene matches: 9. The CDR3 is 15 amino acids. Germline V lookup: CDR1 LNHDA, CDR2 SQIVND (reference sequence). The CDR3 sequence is CASRPGDRDSNEQFF. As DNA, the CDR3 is TGTGCCAGTAGGCCCGGGGACAGGGATTCCAATGAGCAGTTCTTC.

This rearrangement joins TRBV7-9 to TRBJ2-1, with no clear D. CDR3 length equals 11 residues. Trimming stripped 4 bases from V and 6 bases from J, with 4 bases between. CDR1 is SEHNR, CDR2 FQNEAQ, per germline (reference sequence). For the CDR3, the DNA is TGTGCCAGCAGCTCAGCCAATGAGCAGTTCTTC. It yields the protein CASSSANEQFF.

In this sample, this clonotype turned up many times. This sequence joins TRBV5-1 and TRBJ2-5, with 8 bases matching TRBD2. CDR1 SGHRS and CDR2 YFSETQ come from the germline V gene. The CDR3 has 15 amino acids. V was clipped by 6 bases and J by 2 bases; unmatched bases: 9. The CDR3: CASKIGGGRQETQYF. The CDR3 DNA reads TGCGCCAGCAAAATCGGGGGGGGCCGACAAGAGACCCAGTACTTC.

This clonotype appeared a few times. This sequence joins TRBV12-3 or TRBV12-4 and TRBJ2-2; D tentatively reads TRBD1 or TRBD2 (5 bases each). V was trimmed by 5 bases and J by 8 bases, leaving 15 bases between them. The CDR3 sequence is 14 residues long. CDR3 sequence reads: CASSQRGRSGELFF. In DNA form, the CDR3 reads TGTGCCAGCAGTCAGAGGGGCCGCTCTGGGGAGCTGTTTTTT.

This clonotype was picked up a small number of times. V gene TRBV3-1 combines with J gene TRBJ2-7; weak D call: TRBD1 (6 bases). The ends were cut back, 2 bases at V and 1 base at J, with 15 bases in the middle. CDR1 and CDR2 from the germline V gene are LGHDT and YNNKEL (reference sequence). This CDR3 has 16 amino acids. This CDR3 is CASSQYNLRGSYEQYF. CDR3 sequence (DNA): TGTGCCAGCAGCCAATACAATCTCAGGGGATCCTACGAGCAGTACTTC.

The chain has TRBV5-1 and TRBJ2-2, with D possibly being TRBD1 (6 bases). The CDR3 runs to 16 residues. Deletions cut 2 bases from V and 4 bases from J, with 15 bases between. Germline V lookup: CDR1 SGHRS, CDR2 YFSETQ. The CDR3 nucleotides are TGCGCCAGCAGCTTATTCACAGGGATGGGCACCGGGGAGCTGTTTTTT. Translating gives CASSLFTGMGTGELFF. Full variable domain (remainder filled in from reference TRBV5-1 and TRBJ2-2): KAGVTQTPRYLIKTRGQQVTLSCSPISGHRSVSWYQQTPGQGLQFLFEYFSETQRNKGNFPGRFSGRQFSNSRSEMNVSTLELGDSALYLCASSLFTGMGTGELFFGEGSRLTVL.

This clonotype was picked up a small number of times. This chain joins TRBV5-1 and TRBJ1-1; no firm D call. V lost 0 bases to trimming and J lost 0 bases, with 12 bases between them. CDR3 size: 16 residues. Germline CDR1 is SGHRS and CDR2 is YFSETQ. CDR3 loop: CASSLGTGRLNTEAFF. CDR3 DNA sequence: TGCGCCAGCAGCTTGGGGACCGGCAGGCTGAACACTGAAGCTTTCTTT.

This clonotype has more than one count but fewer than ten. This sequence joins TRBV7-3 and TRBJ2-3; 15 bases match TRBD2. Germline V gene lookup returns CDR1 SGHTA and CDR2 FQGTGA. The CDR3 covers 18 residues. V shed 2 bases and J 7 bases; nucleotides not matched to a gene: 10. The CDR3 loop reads CASSLPRTSGGVSNTQYF. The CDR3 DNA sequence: TGTGCCAGCAGCTTACCCAGGACTAGCGGGGGGGTCTCAAATACGCAGTATTTT.

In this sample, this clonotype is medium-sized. The CDR3 spells CASSPDRTDTQYF. In DNA, the CDR3 is TGCGCCAGCAGCCCCGACCGCACAGATACGCAGTATTTT. This chain joins TRBV5-1 and TRBJ2-3; D uncertain. This CDR3 has 13 amino acids. Trimming took off 4 bases at V and 1 base at J, with 7 bases between the two ends. Germline CDR1 and CDR2: SGHRS and YFSETQ. The full variable domain, in which reference TRBV5-1 and TRBJ2-3 provide the parts outside the CDR3, is KAGVTQTPRYLIKTRGQQVTLSCSPISGHRSVSWYQQTPGQGLQFLFEYFSETQRNKGNFPGRFSGRQFSNSRSEMNVSTLELGDSALYLCASSPDRTDTQYFGPGTRLTVL.

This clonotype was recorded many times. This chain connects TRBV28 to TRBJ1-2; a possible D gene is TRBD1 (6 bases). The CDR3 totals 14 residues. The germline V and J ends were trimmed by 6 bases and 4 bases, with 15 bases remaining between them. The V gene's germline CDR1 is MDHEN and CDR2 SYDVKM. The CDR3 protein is CASRLVTGRYGYTF. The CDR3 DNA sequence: TGTGCCAGCAGATTGGTGACAGGTCGCTATGGCTACACCTTC.

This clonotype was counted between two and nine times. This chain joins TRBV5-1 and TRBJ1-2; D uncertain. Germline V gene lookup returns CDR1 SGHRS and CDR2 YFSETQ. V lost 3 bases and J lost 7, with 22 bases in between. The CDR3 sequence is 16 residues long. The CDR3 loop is CASSWEPGFGSIGYTF. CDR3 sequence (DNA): TGCGCCAGCAGCTGGGAGCCGGGATTTGGCTCGATTGGCTACACCTTC.

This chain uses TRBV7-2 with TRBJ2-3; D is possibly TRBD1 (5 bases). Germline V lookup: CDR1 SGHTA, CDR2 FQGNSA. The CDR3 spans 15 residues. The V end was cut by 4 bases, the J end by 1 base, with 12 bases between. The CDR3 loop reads CASSWSGRGTDTQYF. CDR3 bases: TGTGCCAGCAGCTGGAGTGGCAGGGGCACAGATACGCAGTATTTT.

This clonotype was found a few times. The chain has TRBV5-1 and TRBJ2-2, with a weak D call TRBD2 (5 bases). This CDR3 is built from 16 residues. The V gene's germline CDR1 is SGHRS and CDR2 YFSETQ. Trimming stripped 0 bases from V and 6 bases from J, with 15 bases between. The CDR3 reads CASSLAVSGMAGELFF. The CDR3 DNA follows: TGCGCCAGCAGCTTGGCGGTGAGCGGTATGGCCGGGGAGCTGTTTTTT.

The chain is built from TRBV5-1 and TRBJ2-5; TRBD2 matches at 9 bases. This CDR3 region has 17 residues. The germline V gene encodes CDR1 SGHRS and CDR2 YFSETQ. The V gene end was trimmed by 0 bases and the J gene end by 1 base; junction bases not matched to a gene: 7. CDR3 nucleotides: TGCGCCAGCAGCTTGGCCGGGGTAGCGGGGGCCCAAGAGACCCAGTACTTC. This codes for CASSLAGVAGAQETQYF.

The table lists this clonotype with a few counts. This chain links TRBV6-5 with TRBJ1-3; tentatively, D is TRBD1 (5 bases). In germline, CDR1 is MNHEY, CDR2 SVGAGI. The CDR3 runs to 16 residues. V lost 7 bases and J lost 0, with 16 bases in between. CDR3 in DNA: TGTGCCAGCAAGAGCCGTAAGGGGAGCTCTGGAAACACCATATATTTT. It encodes CASKSRKGSSGNTIYF.

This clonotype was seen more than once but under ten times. CDR3 in amino acids: CSESRGGTTDTQYF. CDR3 nucleotide sequence: TGCAGCGAGAGCCGCGGGGGGACCACGGATACGCAGTATTTT. The chain is built from TRBV29-1 and TRBJ2-3, with TRBD2 matching over 8 bases. In germline, CDR1 is SQVTM, CDR2 ANQGSEA. V shed 7 bases and J 6 bases; nucleotides not matched to a gene: 12. This CDR3 is 14 amino acids long.

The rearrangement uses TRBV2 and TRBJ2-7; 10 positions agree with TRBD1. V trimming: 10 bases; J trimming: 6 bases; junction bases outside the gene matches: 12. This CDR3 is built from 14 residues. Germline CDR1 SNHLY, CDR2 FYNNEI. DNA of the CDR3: TGTGCCACGGTGACCGGGACAGGGGTGATCGAGCAGTACTTC. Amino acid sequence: CATVTGTGVIEQYF.

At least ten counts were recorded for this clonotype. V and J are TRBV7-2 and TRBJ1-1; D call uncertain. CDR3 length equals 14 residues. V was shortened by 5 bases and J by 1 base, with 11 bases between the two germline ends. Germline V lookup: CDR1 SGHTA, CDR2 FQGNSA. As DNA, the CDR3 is TGTGCCAGCAGCCCAGGTGCAGCGAACACTGAAGCTTTCTTT. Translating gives CASSPGAANTEAFF.

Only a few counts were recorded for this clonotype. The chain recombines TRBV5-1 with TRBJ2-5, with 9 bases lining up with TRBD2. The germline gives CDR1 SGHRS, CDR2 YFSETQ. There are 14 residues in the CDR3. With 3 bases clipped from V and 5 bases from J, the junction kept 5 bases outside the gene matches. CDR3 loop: CASSSAGGAETQYF. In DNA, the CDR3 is TGCGCCAGCAGCTCAGCGGGGGGTGCCGAGACCCAGTACTTC.

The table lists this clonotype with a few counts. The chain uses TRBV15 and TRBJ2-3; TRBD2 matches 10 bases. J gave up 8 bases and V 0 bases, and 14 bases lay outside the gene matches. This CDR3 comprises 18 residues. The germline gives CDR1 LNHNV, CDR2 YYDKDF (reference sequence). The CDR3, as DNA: TGTGCCACCAGCAGAGATACGAGCGGGGGGGCCATACGCAGTACGCAGTATTTT. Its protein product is CATSRDTSGGAIRSTQYF.

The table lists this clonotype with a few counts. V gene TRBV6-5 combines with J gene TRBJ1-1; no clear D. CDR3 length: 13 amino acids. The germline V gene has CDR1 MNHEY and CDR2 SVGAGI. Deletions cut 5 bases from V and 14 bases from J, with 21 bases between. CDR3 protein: CASSPDEGIDVFF. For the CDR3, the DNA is TGTGCCAGCAGTCCCGACGAAGGAATTGATGTCTTCTTT.